Presented here are 26 T cell receptor beta chains from one specimen sequenced in a study of shared clonotypes between healthy human individuals. CD45RO negativity and positive selection for CCR7 defined naive CD8 cells, a population that excluded terminally differentiated effector memory CD45RA+ cells. The protocol was immunoSEQ multiplex PCR, while the TCRdb copy is restricted to in-frame clones and leaves out a portion. The sample lists hundreds of thousands of clones; 95% to 97% were seen once. Sample: naive CD8+ T cells sorted from blood. The origin of the receptors is a woman aged 25 to 39 in good health.

CDR3: CASSLGGVGEQFF. As DNA, the CDR3 is TGTGCCAGCAGTTTGGGGGGGGTCGGTGAGCAGTTCTTC. The chain is built from TRBV27 and TRBJ2-1, with TRBD2 matching over 7 bases. V gave up 3 bases and J gave up 9 bases; unmatched junction bases: 5. CDR1 and CDR2 from the germline V gene are MNHEY and SMNVEV (reference sequence). The CDR3 loop spans 13 amino acids.

This chain uses TRBV6-6 with TRBJ2-1; 10 bases agree with TRBD2. The V segment lost 6 bases and the J segment 9 bases; nucleotides outside the gene matches: 5. Germline CDR1 and CDR2: MNHNY and SVGAGI (reference sequence). The CDR3 has 13 amino acids. DNA for the CDR3: TGTGCCAGCAGGCTAGCGGGAGAGGTTGAGCAGTTCTTC. Amino acids: CASRLAGEVEQFF.

The J gene is TRBJ2-7, the V gene TRBV11-2; D gene uncertain. The V end was cut by 1 base, the J end by 3 bases, with 16 bases between. CDR3 length equals 16 residues. In germline, CDR1 is SGHAT, CDR2 FQNNGV. CDR3 protein: CASSLGLGDRSYEQYF. CDR3 sequence (DNA): TGTGCCAGCAGCTTAGGTCTCGGAGACCGAAGCTACGAGCAGTACTTC.

V gene TRBV28 combines with J gene TRBJ1-3; a possible D gene is TRBD1 (6 bases). The ends were cut back, 4 bases at V and 5 bases at J, with 15 bases in the middle. The CDR3 totals 15 residues. The germline gives CDR1 MDHEN, CDR2 SYDVKM. CDR3 sequence (DNA): TGTGCCAGCAGTTCAATGGCAGGGGTCAGAAACACCATATATTTT. As protein: CASSSMAGVRNTIYF.

The chain links TRBV2 to TRBJ2-7; D might be TRBD2 (5 bases). CDR1 and CDR2 (germline): SNHLY, FYNNEI. CDR3 length equals 19 residues. V lost 2 bases to trimming and J lost 4 bases, with 27 bases between them. CDR3 loop: CASSETATGLKGTEYEQYF. CDR3 coding DNA: TGTGCCAGCAGTGAAACGGCGACGGGGTTGAAGGGCACCGAGTACGAGCAGTACTTC.

This clone was seen just once. The chain links TRBV23-1 to TRBJ2-7; 11 bases are a match to TRBD2. TRBV23-1 is identified as an open reading frame with a role that is uncertain. This CDR3 has 14 amino acids. V lost 9 bases, J lost 2 bases, and 6 bases stayed unmatched. CDR3 region: CARSRLAGPYEQYF. The CDR3 region has the DNA TGCGCCAGGTCCAGACTAGCGGGACCCTACGAGCAGTACTTC.

The chain recombines TRBV28 with TRBJ2-1; 10 bases are shared with TRBD2. The V gene end was trimmed by 6 bases and the J gene end by 0 bases; junction bases not matched to a gene: 2. The CDR3 length is 15 residues. Germline V CDR1 and CDR2: MDHEN, SYDVKM. This CDR3 is CASSPSGSSYNEQFF. The CDR3 DNA reads TGTGCCAGCAGCCCTAGCGGGAGCTCCTACAATGAGCAGTTCTTC.

The V call is TRBV28, the J call TRBJ2-4, with TRBD1 identical over 7 bases. Germline trimming cut 5 bases from V and 7 bases from J; bases unmatched to any gene: 14. Per the germline V gene, CDR1 is MDHEN and CDR2 is SYDVKM. The CDR3 extends over 16 amino acids. DNA for the CDR3: TGTGCCAGCAGTCCGACAGGGATGGGGGTTCAGAACATTCAGTACTTC. This encodes CASSPTGMGVQNIQYF.

The J gene is TRBJ1-5, the V gene TRBV19, with 9 bases that match TRBD1. The germline V gene encodes CDR1 LNHDA and CDR2 SQIVND (reference sequence). CDR3 length: 15 residues. Germline trimming cut 8 bases from V and 3 bases from J; bases unmatched to any gene: 8. CDR3 in DNA: TGTGCCAGTGGGGCGGGACAGGGAAACAATCAGCCCCAGCATTTT. This codes for CASGAGQGNNQPQHF. The variable domain in full, with the rest retrieved from reference TRBV19 and TRBJ1-5, is DGGITQSPKYLFRKEGQNVTLSCEQNLNHDAMYWYRQDPGQGLRLIYYSQIVNDFQKGDIAEGYSVSREKKESFPLTVTSAQKNPTAFYLCASGAGQGNNQPQHFGDGTRLSIL.

The chain carries TRBV21-1 and TRBJ2-7. TRBV21-1 is reported as a pseudogene. This CDR3 contains 14 residues. The CDR3, as DNA: TGTGCCAGCAGCACTGAAGGCAGACGCTACGAGCAGTACTTC. This sequence encodes CASSTEGRRYEQYF.

The chain has TRBV19 and TRBJ2-5; D is perhaps TRBD2 (5 bases). The V gene lost 6 bases and the J gene lost 0 bases, with 14 bases spanning the gap. The CDR3 totals 15 residues. The germline V gene encodes CDR1 LNHDA and CDR2 SQIVND (reference sequence). CDR3 sequence reads: CASSPSGSNQETQYF. CDR3 nucleotide sequence: TGTGCCAGTAGCCCCTCTGGGAGCAACCAAGAGACCCAGTACTTC.

This chain uses TRBV4-1 with TRBJ2-5, with 12 bases identical to TRBD2. The CDR3 runs to 15 residues. Germline CDR1 is MGHRA and CDR2 is YSYEKL. V was pared by 3 bases and J by 11 bases, with 10 bases of the junction left unmatched. CDR3 sequence reads: CASSQGPGTSGLQYF. The DNA for the CDR3 is TGCGCCAGCAGCCAGGGCCCGGGGACTAGCGGGCTGCAGTACTTC.

The J gene is TRBJ2-1, the V gene TRBV6-1; the D is unclear. The CDR3 contains 10 residues. V lost 5 bases to trimming and J lost 4 bases, with 0 bases between them. Germline V lookup: CDR1 MNHNS, CDR2 SASEGT. The CDR3 here is CASSYNEQFF. The CDR3 DNA sequence: TGTGCCAGCAGTTACAATGAGCAGTTCTTC.

The rearrangement links TRBV4-1 to TRBJ1-2; the D gene is possibly TRBD1 (6 bases). Germline loops: CDR1 MGHRA, CDR2 YSYEKL. The ends were cut back, 1 base at V and 7 bases at J, with 16 bases in the middle. CDR3 length: 15 amino acids. In nucleotides, the CDR3 is TGCGCCAGCAGCCAAGTGACAGGTATTTTTGCTGGCTACACCTTC. Protein product: CASSQVTGIFAGYTF.

V and J are TRBV5-6 and TRBJ2-2; 7 bases are a match to TRBD2. V was pared by 1 base and J by 3 bases, with 6 bases of the junction left unmatched. Per the germline V gene, CDR1 is SGHDT and CDR2 is YYEEEE. This CDR3 region has 16 residues. In nucleotides, the CDR3 is TGTGCCAGCAGCTTGATGCTAGCGGTAGACACCGGGGAGCTGTTTTTT. It is translated as CASSLMLAVDTGELFF.

This clone was counted a single time. This sequence joins TRBV9 and TRBJ2-2, with no clear D. CDR1 is SGDLS and CDR2 is YYNGEE in the germline V gene. There are 12 residues in the CDR3. V lost 1 base and J 6 bases, leaving 4 bases between the germline ends. This CDR3 is CASSVLAGELFF. CDR3 coding DNA: TGTGCCAGCAGCGTATTGGCCGGGGAGCTGTTTTTT.

The V and J genes are TRBV27 and TRBJ2-3; D remains ambiguous. This CDR3 has 13 amino acids. The germline V gene has CDR1 MNHEY and CDR2 SMNVEV (reference sequence). V was clipped by 0 bases and J by 2 bases, with 3 bases between them. The CDR3 sequence is CASSLSLTDTQYF. CDR3 DNA: TGTGCCAGCAGTTTATCGCTCACAGATACGCAGTATTTT.

This chain uses TRBV28 with TRBJ1-5, with D perhaps TRBD1 (6 bases). Germline CDR1 MDHEN, CDR2 SYDVKM. The ends were cut back, 1 base at V and 6 bases at J, with 10 bases in the middle. The CDR3 covers 14 residues. CDR3 sequence: CASSLLGGVQPQHF. The CDR3 DNA sequence: TGTGCCAGCAGTTTATTAGGGGGTGTTCAGCCCCAGCATTTT.

In its sample, this clone was seen once. The V and J genes are TRBV27 and TRBJ1-4; 8 positions agree with TRBD1. The CDR3 runs to 14 residues. From germline, CDR1 is MNHEY and CDR2 SMNVEV (reference sequence). V shed 5 bases and J 8 bases; nucleotides not matched to a gene: 7. CDR3 nucleotides: TGTGCCAGCAGTCATACAGGGGGTAACGAAAAACTGTTTTTT. Its protein is CASSHTGGNEKLFF. The variable domain in full, with the rest retrieved from reference TRBV27 and TRBJ1-4, is EAQVTQNPRYLITVTGKKLTVTCSQNMNHEYMSWYRQDPGLGLRQIYYSMNVEVTDKGDVPEGYKVSRKEKRNFPLILESPSPNQTSLYFCASSHTGGNEKLFFGSGTQLSVL.

The V and J genes are TRBV19 and TRBJ2-5, with 10 bases that match TRBD2. Trimming removed 3 bases from V and 1 base from J; junction bases left unmatched: 5. CDR1 and CDR2 (germline): LNHDA, SQIVND (reference sequence). The CDR3 extends over 16 amino acids. The CDR3 sequence is CASSIGQREGQETQYF. DNA of the CDR3: TGTGCCAGTAGTATTGGCCAGCGGGAGGGCCAAGAGACCCAGTACTTC. Full variable domain (rest looked up from reference TRBV19 and TRBJ2-5): DGGITQSPKYLFRKEGQNVTLSCEQNLNHDAMYWYRQDPGQGLRLIYYSQIVNDFQKGDIAEGYSVSREKKESFPLTVTSAQKNPTAFYLCASSIGQREGQETQYFGPGTRLLVL.

The chain has TRBV28 and TRBJ2-7; D unresolved. Looked up from germline, CDR1 is MDHEN and CDR2 is SYDVKM. V was pared by 10 bases and J by 7 bases, with 14 bases between. The CDR3 is 11 residues long. The DNA of the CDR3 is TGTGCCACGGCGGTATCCTTTGAGCAGTACTTC. Protein: CATAVSFEQYF. The variable domain in full, completed from reference TRBV28 and TRBJ2-7, reads DVKVTQSSRYLVKRTGEKVFLECVQDMDHENMFWYRQDPGLGLRLIYFSYDVKMKEKGDIPEGYSVSREKKERFSLILESASTNQTSMYLCATAVSFEQYFGPGTRLTVT.

The chain carries TRBV19 and TRBJ2-1; possible D gene TRBD1, 5 bases. The V gene's germline CDR1 is LNHDA and CDR2 SQIVND (reference sequence). This CDR3 spans 15 amino acids. V was cut by 0 bases and J by 0 bases, with 6 bases left in between. The DNA for the CDR3 is TGTGCCAGTAGTATAGAGCAGGGCTCCTACAATGAGCAGTTCTTC. Protein product: CASSIEQGSYNEQFF.

This clone has only one observation. The J gene is TRBJ2-7, the V gene TRBV11-3, with D possibly being TRBD1 (6 bases). Between the trimmed V and J ends, which lost 5 bases and 5 bases, there was a span of 13 bases. The CDR3 has 13 amino acids. CDR1 is SGHNT, CDR2 YENEEA, per germline. Here the CDR3 reads CASSRDIFDEQYF. The CDR3 region has the DNA TGTGCCAGCAGCCGGGACATTTTTGACGAGCAGTACTTC.

The V gene is TRBV29-1, the J gene TRBJ2-7; no clear D gene. The CDR3 is made up of 13 amino acids. V lost 4 bases and J 0 bases, leaving 10 bases between the germline ends. From germline, CDR1 is SQVTM and CDR2 ANQGSEA. In DNA, the CDR3 is TGCAGCGTTGGGAACCTTCGCTCCTACGAGCAGTACTTC. Its protein is CSVGNLRSYEQYF.

The gene calls are TRBV28 and TRBJ1-4, with a tentative D call TRBD1 (6 bases). CDR3 length: 15 residues. In germline, CDR1 is MDHEN, CDR2 SYDVKM. Trimming stripped 3 bases from V and 5 bases from J, with 13 bases between. As DNA, the CDR3 is TGTGCCAGCAGTTTTCGGACAGCCTACAATGAAAAACTGTTTTTT. The encoded protein is CASSFRTAYNEKLFF.

The chain employs TRBV27 and TRBJ1-2, with a weak D call TRBD1 (5 bases). Germline lookup yields CDR1 MNHEY and CDR2 SMNVEV (reference sequence). V gave up 6 bases and J gave up 4 bases, with 15 bases separating them. This CDR3 spans 14 amino acids. The CDR3 protein is CASSTRQTGYGYTF. CDR3 sequence (DNA): TGTGCCAGCAGCACCCGACAGACCGGCTATGGCTACACCTTC.